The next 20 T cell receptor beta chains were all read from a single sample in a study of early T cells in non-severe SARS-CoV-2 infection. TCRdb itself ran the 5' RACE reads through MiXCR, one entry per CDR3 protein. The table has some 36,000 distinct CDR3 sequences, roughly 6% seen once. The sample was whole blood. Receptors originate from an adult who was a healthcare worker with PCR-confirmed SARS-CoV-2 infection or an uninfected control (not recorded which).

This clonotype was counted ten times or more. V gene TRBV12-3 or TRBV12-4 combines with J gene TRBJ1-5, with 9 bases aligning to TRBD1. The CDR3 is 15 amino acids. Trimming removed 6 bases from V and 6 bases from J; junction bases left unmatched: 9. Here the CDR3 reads CASSWETGGGQPQHF. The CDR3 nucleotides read TGTGCCAGCAGCTGGGAGACAGGGGGAGGTCAGCCCCAGCATTTT.

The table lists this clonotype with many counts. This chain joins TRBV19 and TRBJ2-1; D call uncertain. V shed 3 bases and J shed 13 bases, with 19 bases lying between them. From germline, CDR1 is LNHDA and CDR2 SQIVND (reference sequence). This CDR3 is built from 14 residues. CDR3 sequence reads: CASSILADGSPQFF. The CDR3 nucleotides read TGTGCCAGTAGTATCTTGGCAGACGGGTCCCCTCAGTTCTTC. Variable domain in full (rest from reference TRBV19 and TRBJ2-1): DGGITQSPKYLFRKEGQNVTLSCEQNLNHDAMYWYRQDPGQGLRLIYYSQIVNDFQKGDIAEGYSVSREKKESFPLTVTSAQKNPTAFYLCASSILADGSPQFFGPGTRLTVL.

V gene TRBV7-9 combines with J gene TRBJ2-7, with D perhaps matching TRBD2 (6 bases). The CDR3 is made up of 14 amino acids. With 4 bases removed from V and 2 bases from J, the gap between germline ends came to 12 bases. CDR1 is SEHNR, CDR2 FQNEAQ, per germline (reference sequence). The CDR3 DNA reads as TGTGCCAGCAGCTCGGCGGGGTTCGCCTACGAGCAGTACTTC. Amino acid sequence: CASSSAGFAYEQYF.

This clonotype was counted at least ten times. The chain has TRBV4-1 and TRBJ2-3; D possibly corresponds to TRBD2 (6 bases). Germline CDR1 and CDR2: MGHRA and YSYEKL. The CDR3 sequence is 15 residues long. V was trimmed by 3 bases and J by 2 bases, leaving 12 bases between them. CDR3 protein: CASSQRTTNTDTQYF. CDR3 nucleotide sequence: TGCGCCAGCAGCCAGAGGACTACCAACACAGATACGCAGTATTTT.

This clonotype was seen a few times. CDR3: CASSPGTSGDTQYF. DNA of the CDR3: TGTGCCAGCAGCCCCGGGACTAGCGGAGATACGCAGTATTTT. V and J are TRBV7-9 and TRBJ2-3; 11 nucleotides line up with TRBD2. The CDR3 totals 14 residues. After removal of 5 bases from V and 5 bases from J, the junction contained 3 bases not matched to a gene. Germline values: CDR1 SEHNR, CDR2 FQNEAQ (reference sequence).

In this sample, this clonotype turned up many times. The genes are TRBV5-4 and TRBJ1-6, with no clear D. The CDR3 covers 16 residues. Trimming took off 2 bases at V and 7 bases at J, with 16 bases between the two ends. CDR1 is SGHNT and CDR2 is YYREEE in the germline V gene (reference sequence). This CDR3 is CASSLQPQLRNSPLHF. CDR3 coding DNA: TGTGCCAGCAGCTTACAGCCACAACTACGAAATTCACCCCTCCACTTT.

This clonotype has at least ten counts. DNA of the CDR3: TGCAGCGTTCGAGTCAGCTCCTACGAGCAGTACTTC. Translated: CSVRVSSYEQYF. This chain links TRBV29-1 with TRBJ2-7; D unresolved. CDR3 length: 12 residues. Germline V gene lookup returns CDR1 SQVTM and CDR2 ANQGSEA. V was clipped by 5 bases and J by 0 bases, with 8 bases between them.

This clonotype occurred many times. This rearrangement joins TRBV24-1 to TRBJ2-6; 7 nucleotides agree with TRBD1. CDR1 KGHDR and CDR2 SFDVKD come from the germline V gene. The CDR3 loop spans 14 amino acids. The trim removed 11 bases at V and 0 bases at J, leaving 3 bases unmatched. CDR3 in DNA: TGTGCCATCGGGACAGCCTCTGGGGCCAACGTCCTGACTTTC. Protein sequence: CAIGTASGANVLTF.

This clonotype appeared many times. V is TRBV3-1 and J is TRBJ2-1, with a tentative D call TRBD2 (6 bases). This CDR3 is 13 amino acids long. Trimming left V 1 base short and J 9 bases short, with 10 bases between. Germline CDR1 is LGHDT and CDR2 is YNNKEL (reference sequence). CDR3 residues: CASSQAGLVEQFF. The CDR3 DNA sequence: TGTGCCAGCAGCCAAGCGGGACTTGTTGAGCAGTTCTTC.

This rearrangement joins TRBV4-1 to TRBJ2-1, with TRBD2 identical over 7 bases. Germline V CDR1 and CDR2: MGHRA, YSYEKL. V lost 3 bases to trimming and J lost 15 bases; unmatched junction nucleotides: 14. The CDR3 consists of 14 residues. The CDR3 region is CASSQDPSGDGVFF. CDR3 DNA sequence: TGCGCCAGCAGCCAGGACCCTAGCGGAGACGGGGTGTTCTTC.

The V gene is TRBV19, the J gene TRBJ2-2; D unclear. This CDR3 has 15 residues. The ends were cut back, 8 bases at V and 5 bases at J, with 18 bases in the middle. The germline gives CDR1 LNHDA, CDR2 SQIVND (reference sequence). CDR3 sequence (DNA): TGTGCCAGTTCCCCACCGCCACTGAGGACCGGGGAGCTGTTTTTT. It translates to CASSPPPLRTGELFF.

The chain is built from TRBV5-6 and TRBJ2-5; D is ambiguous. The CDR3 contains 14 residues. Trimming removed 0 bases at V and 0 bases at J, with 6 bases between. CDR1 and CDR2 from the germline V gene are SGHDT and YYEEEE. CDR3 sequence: CASSLALHQETQYF. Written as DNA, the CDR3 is TGTGCCAGCAGCTTGGCCCTACACCAAGAGACCCAGTACTTC.

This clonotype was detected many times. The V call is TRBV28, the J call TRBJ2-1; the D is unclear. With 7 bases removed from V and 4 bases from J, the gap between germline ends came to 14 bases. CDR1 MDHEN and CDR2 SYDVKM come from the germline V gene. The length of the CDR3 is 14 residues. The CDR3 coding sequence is TGTGCCAGCACCCAAGGGCTTACTTACAATGAGCAGTTCTTC. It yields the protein CASTQGLTYNEQFF.

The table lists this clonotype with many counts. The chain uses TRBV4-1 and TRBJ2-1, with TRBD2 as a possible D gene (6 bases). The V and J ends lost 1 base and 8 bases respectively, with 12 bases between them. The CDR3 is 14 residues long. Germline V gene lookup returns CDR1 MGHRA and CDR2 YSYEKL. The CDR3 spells CASSQVLSSDEQFF. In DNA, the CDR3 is TGCGCCAGCAGCCAAGTCCTGTCTAGCGATGAGCAGTTCTTC.

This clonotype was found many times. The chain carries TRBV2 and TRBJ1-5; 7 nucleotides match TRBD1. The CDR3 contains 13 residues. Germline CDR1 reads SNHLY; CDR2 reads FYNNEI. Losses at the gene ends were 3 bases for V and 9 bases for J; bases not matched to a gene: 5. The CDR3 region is CASSDRGIMPQHF. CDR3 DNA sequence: TGTGCCAGCAGTGACAGGGGGATAATGCCCCAGCATTTT.

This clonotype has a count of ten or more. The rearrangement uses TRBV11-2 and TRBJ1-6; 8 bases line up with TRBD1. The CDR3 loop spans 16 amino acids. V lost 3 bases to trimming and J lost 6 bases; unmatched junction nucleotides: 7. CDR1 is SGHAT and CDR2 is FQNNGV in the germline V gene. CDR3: CASSFGTGFFNSPLHF. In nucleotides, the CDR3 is TGTGCCAGCAGCTTTGGGACAGGCTTCTTTAATTCACCCCTCCACTTT.

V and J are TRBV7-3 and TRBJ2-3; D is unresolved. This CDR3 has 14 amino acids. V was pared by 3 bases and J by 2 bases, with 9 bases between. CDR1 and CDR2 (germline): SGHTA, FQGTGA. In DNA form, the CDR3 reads TGTGCCAGCAGCTTGGACGGCCACACAGATACGCAGTATTTT. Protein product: CASSLDGHTDTQYF.

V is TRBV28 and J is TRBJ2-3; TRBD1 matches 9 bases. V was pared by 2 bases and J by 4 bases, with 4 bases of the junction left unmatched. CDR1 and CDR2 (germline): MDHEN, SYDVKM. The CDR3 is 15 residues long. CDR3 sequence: CASSLGTGRSDTQYF. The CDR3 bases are TGTGCCAGCAGTTTAGGGACAGGGCGGTCAGATACGCAGTATTTT.

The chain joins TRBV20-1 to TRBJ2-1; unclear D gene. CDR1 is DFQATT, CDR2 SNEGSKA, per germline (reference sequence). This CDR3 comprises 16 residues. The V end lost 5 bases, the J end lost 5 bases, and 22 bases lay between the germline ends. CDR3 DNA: TGCAGTGCTCCAGATCGAAGGGATAGCTTCCACAATGAGCAGTTCTTC. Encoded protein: CSAPDRRDSFHNEQFF.

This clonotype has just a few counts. The CDR3 nucleotides read TGTGCCAGCACCCTGTGGCTAGCGGGGAACAATGAGCAGTTCTTC. It yields the protein CASTLWLAGNNEQFF. V is TRBV6-2 or TRBV6-3 and J is TRBJ2-1; 9 bases line up with TRBD2. The CDR3 spans 15 residues. Germline loops: CDR1 MNHEY, CDR2 SVGEGT. V dropped 7 bases and J dropped 5; count of bases not matched to a gene: 9.